These 4 T cell receptor beta chains were sequenced from one sample in a study of tumor-infiltrating lymphocytes in primary liver carcinoma. Unsorted whole blood yielded blood RNA, and germline DNA was extracted as well. From 450 to 600 ng total RNA, TCR beta cDNA was generated with a primer in the constant region. Slightly modified ARM-PCR, run as three nested multiplex PCR rounds, produced the TCR beta libraries. TRBV1-TRBV30 forward primers paired with a C-beta reverse primer were used in the first two PCR rounds, which ran approximately 10 cycles each. TCRdb ran MiXCR on the multiplex PCR reads and lists one entry per CDR3 protein. Of fewer than 350,000 distinct CDR3 sequences in the sample, less than 75% were seen once. The sample was peripheral blood. The receptor source for this set is a man in his forties with primary liver carcinoma and hepatitis B virus infection.

The V and J genes are TRBV4-2 and TRBJ1-2, with no clear D. Germline-derived CDR1 and CDR2 are LGHNA and YNFKEQ. The CDR3 consists of 13 residues. CDR3 region: CTISGMVNYGYTF. The CDR3 coding sequence is TGTACCATCAGCGGTATGGTCAACTATGGCTACACCTTC.

This clonotype appeared once. Relative to the germline gene, one junction end is altered; a read error may explain this. This sequence joins TRBV6-1 and TRBJ1-2; perhaps TRBD1 as D (6 bases). CDR1 MNHNS and CDR2 SASEGT come from the germline V gene. The CDR3 has 14 amino acids. The CDR3 loop reads CAGSELQQGYGYTF. CDR3 bases: TGTGCCGGCAGTGAGCTCCAACAGGGCTATGGCTACACCTTC.

To note about this clonotype: This may come from a read error, since a much larger clone is one base off. CDR3 DNA: TGCGCCAGCAGCCAAGCTCCTAAGACACCCCTCCACTTT. Translated: CASSQAPKTPLHF. The J gene is TRBJ1-6, the V gene TRBV4-1; D gene uncertain. The V end was cut by 1 base, the J end by 11 bases, with 9 bases between. CDR3 size: 13 residues. The V gene's germline CDR1 is MGHRA and CDR2 YSYEKL.

As regards this clonotype: This may be a read error, as it is one base from a much larger clone. The chain links TRBV4-3 to TRBJ2-5, with a tentative D call TRBD1 (7 bases). Germline V CDR1 and CDR2: LGHNA, YSLEER. This CDR3 has 16 residues. The CDR3: CASTQEVAGGMETQYF. In DNA form, the CDR3 reads TGCGCCAGCACCCAAGAGGTGGCAGGGGGGATGGAGACCCAGTACTTC.